This T cell receptor beta chain was profiled in a study of ipilimumab plus nivolumab after autologous stem cell transplantation. There are 13 residues in the CDR3. Trimming shortened V by 5 bases and J by 5 bases, and 10 bases separated the two germline ends. Germline CDR1 is MNHNY and CDR2 is SVGAGI (reference sequence). Profiling relied on immunoSEQ multiplex PCR, and the TCRdb table lists in-frame clones only, not all of them. The table lists some 25,000 clones, just over 85% of them singletons. Checkpoint therapy with ipilimumab 1 mg/kg began 14 to 28 days after transplant. The sample in question was PBMCs, obtained in a trial of ipilimumab plus nivolumab as post-transplant consolidation. The origin of this receptor is a male donor with diffuse large B-cell lymphoma. The V gene is TRBV6-6, the J gene TRBJ1-5; tentatively, D is TRBD1 (6 bases). CDR3 residues: CASSQSGDQPQHF. Written as DNA, the CDR3 is TGTGCCAGCAGTCAGTCAGGGGATCAGCCCCAGCATTTT.